This T cell receptor (beta chain) was identified in a study of tumor and adjacent non-tumor tissue in lung cancer (dated by TCRdb to between 2017 and 2018). With respect to the entire study: Of the cohort, around eleven patients had adenocarcinoma, 2 had squamous cell carcinoma and 1 had small cell lung cancer. The study compared bulk TCRbeta repertoires between lung tumor tissue and matched distant non-tumor lung tissue from 15 lung cancer patients. A total of some 130 million productive TCRbeta reads were generated by sequencing, corresponding to an average of about 4.17 million reads per sample. The roughly 15 enrolled patients, of whom approximately 10 were men and 5 were women, were aged about 30 to 80 years and were diagnosed with TNM stage I to III disease. TCRbeta CDR3 sequencing was performed on 30 to 35 paired specimens, with one tumor sample and one normal lung sample collected per patient.

RNA was isolated from bulk unsorted tissue, and RNA quality was assessed with a NanoDrop ND-1000 and an Agilent 2100. The donors were newly diagnosed lung cancer patients admitted for thoracic surgery in China from August to November 2014 who had not received prior chemotherapy. The study excluded patients who had received radiotherapy or chemotherapy before or who had another cancer at the same time. Surgical tissue pieces of roughly 1-2.2 cm3 were preserved in RNAlater solution and were kept at -80 degrees C until use. About this clonotype itself: Its antigen specificity is not known. A much larger clone lies one base from this, so it may be a read error.

From the cysteine up to the phenylalanine, the CDR3 has a length of 14 residues. Kept here is only the CDR3 DNA, which spans 42 bases and is read in frame from base 1. Looking up the germline V gene (reference sequence) yields CDR1 SEHNR and CDR2 FQNEAQ. On the study overall, not on this receptor specifically: Only approximately 16 patients were included in the cohort, and the need for larger samples and more detailed clinical data was noted by the authors. Younger patients had significantly higher TCR diversity, and higher tumor TCR diversity was associated with shorter overall and disease-free survival. Neither the sequencing platform nor unique molecular identifiers are mentioned in the methods. Tumor tissue showed significantly higher TCR diversity (inverse Simpson) than normal lung tissue, at 431.37 vs 166.20 (P = 0.0075, Mann-Whitney U test). In normal lung, the top 100 clones accounted for a significantly larger cumulative share of the repertoire than in tumor tissue. Peripheral blood was not sequenced, so blood TCRbeta repertoires in these lung cancer patients were not examined.

Libraries were made using multiplex PCR. Sequencing instrument: Illumina HiSeq 2500. TCRbeta libraries were constructed through three rounds of nested PCR with primers (Table S4) according to protocols adapted from ARM-PCR. Before sequencing, PCR products of 200-500 bp were cut from the gel and purified using the QIAquick gel extraction kit. The study's processing was this. Reads were cleaned with Trimmomatic, merged with FLASH into complete CDR3 sequences, and assigned to V(D)J germline segments with MiTCR. Clonal diversity was computed as the inverse Simpson's index with VDJtools. In-frame sequences without a premature stop codon were defined as productive reads. TCRdb reprocessed the public reads (quality trimming at Q25 with fastp, clone calling with MiXCR) and kept in-frame beta chains. Identical CDR3 proteins give one entry, which carries the most common genes and DNA. These V and J calls derive from TCRdb rather than the authors' analysis. The sample contains 90,000 or so distinct CDR3 sequences, 61% of them found a single time. Jointly, the top ten make up 15% of the sample.

Specimen: lung tumor tissue. The source of this sequence is a man between 65 and 85 years old with non-small cell lung cancer. The sequence joins TRBV7-9 to TRBJ2-5; the junction holds 7 bases that match TRBD1. The DNA reads as follows: TGTGTCAGCAGCTTAGGGGGCGGCAAAGAGACCCAGTACTTC. Translation gives CVSSLGGGKETQYF.